Presented here are 9 T cell receptor beta chains from one specimen sequenced in a study of blood T cell repertoires in COVID-19. The assay was immunoSEQ multiplex PCR, and TCRdb's table has in-frame clones only and misses some. The sample has about 140,000 clones, roughly 81% seen once. The sample was peripheral blood. The receptors originated from a woman between 45 and 65 years old with active or convalescent COVID-19.

The chain joins TRBV10-3 to TRBJ2-5; 9 bases are shared with TRBD1. Losses at the gene ends were 6 bases for V and 5 bases for J; bases not matched to a gene: 7. The CDR3 length is 14 residues. Germline CDR1 ENHRY, CDR2 SYGVKD. Here the CDR3 reads CAIRQGAGSETQYF. The CDR3 DNA reads as TGTGCCATCAGACAGGGGGCTGGGAGTGAGACCCAGTACTTC.

The chain recombines TRBV5-1 with TRBJ1-1, with TRBD1 matching over 7 bases. Germline V gives CDR1 SGHRS, CDR2 YFSETQ. Trimming at V came to 2 bases and at J to 0 bases, leaving 10 bases not matched to a gene. The CDR3 is 17 amino acids. The CDR3 region is CASSLAGGQLLNTEAFF. Written as DNA, the CDR3 is TGCGCCAGCAGCTTAGCAGGGGGGCAGCTGCTGAACACTGAAGCTTTCTTT.

The chain uses TRBV7-8 and TRBJ2-5, with a possible D match to TRBD1 (5 bases). The CDR3 sequence is 15 residues long. V was cut by 5 bases and J by 6 bases, with 19 bases left in between. Germline CDR1 reads SGHVS; CDR2 reads FQNEAQ. CDR3 sequence: CASSAPLGQGKTQYF. For the CDR3, the DNA is TGTGCCAGCAGCGCCCCTCTCGGCCAGGGAAAGACCCAGTACTTC.

Points on this clone: Different DNA sequences within this sample yield the same CDR3. The rearrangement joins TRBV9 to TRBJ1-2, with TRBD1 identical over 9 bases. The CDR3 runs to 15 residues. V lost 0 bases and J lost 8; bases outside the gene matches: 8. The germline gives CDR1 SGDLS, CDR2 YYNGEE. Here the CDR3 reads CASSVGDRVAYGYTF. The CDR3 DNA follows: TGTGCCAGCAGCGTAGGGGACAGGGTCGCCTACGGCTACACCTTC. Based on the CDR3 plus reference TRBV9 and TRBJ1-2, the full variable domain is DSGVTQTPKHLITATGQRVTLRCSPRSGDLSVYWYQQSLDQGLQFLIQYYNGEERAKGNILERFSAQQFPDLHSELNLSSLELGDSALYFCASSVGDRVAYGYTFGSGTRLTVV.

This chain uses TRBV27 with TRBJ2-3; TRBD2 matches 9 bases. With V trimmed by 6 bases and J by 1 base, 14 bases remained unmatched. The CDR3 contains 18 residues. CDR1 MNHEY and CDR2 SMNVEV come from the germline V gene (reference sequence). The CDR3 DNA reads TGTGCCAGCAGCAGAAGGCGTCAGGGACTAGCAGGCACAGATACGCAGTATTTT. Protein sequence: CASSRRRQGLAGTDTQYF.

The V and J genes are TRBV30 and TRBJ1-1; D gene ambiguous. Germline CDR1 and CDR2: GTSNPN and SVGIG (reference sequence). This CDR3 is built from 12 residues. The V end lost 3 bases, the J end lost 0 bases, and 5 bases lay between the germline ends. The CDR3 DNA reads TGTGCCTGGAGCCCAATGAACACTGAAGCTTTCTTT. Translating gives CAWSPMNTEAFF.

CDR3 nucleotide sequence: TGTGCCAGTAGTATAGGGGGCGCTGGGGCCAACGTCCTGACTTTC. Its protein is CASSIGGAGANVLTF. The chain is built from TRBV19 and TRBJ2-6; D might be TRBD1 (5 bases). The CDR3 runs 15 residues. V lost 1 base, J lost 2 bases, and 6 bases lay in between. Germline CDR1 is LNHDA and CDR2 is SQIVND (reference sequence).

V and J are TRBV6-2 or TRBV6-3 and TRBJ1-5, with no clear D. Between the trimmed V and J ends, which lost 0 bases and 5 bases, there was a span of 11 bases. This CDR3 region has 15 residues. Germline V gives CDR1 MNHEY, CDR2 SVGEGT. CDR3 nucleotide sequence: TGTGCCAGCAGTTACTCGATGATTGCGGATCAGCCCCAGCATTTT. Amino acid sequence: CASSYSMIADQPQHF.

This chain uses TRBV30 with TRBJ1-2; 8 bases align to TRBD1. The CDR3 is 16 residues long. V shed 0 bases and J 0 bases; nucleotides not matched to a gene: 6. Germline-derived CDR1 and CDR2 are GTSNPN and SVGIG (reference sequence). The CDR3, as DNA: TGTGCCTGGAGTGTCCTGGACAGGGAACCTAACTATGGCTACACCTTC. Its protein product is CAWSVLDREPNYGYTF.